This T cell receptor (beta chain) was obtained from a study of T cell responses to AZD1222 COVID-19 vaccine. The protocol was immunoSEQ multiplex PCR, while the TCRdb copy is restricted to in-frame clones and leaves out a portion. The sample lists tens of thousands of clones, around 87% occurring once. This material consisted of peripheral blood, taken 28 days after the second AZD1222 dose. This sequence was found in an adult who received the AZD1222 COVID-19 vaccine.

CDR3 coding DNA: TGTGCCAGTAGTATCGAGGTGGGACAGGGGGCACATGGCTACACCTTC. This codes for CASSIEVGQGAHGYTF. The chain joins TRBV19 to TRBJ1-2; 12 nucleotides align to TRBD1. The ends lost 3 bases at V and 6 bases at J; junction bases unmatched: 8. Germline CDR1 and CDR2: LNHDA and SQIVND (reference sequence). The CDR3 extends over 16 amino acids.